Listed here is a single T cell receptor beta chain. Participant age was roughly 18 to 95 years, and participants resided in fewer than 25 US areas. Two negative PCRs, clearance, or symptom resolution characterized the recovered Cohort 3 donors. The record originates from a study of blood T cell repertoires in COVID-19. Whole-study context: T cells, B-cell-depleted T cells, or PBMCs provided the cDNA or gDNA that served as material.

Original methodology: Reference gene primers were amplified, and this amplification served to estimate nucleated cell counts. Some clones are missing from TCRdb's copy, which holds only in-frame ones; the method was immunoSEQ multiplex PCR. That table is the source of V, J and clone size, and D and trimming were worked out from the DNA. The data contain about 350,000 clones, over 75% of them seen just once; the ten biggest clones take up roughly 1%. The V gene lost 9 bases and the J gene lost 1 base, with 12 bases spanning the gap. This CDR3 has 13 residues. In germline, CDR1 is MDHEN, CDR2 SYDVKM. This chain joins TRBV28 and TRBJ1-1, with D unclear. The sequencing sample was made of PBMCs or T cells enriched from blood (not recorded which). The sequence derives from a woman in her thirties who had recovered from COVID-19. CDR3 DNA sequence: TGTGCCAGTACCCGGGAAACGAACACTGAAGCTTTCTTT. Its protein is CASTRETNTEAFF.